This TCR beta chain is from a study of blood T cell repertoires in COVID-19. Study information: Acute and convalescent COVID-19 samples came from the United States, Italy and Spain. The analysed material was cDNA or gDNA that came from T cells, B-cell-depleted T cells, or PBMCs.

Libraries were prepared by immunoSEQ multiplex PCR; TCRdb keeps only in-frame clonotypes and omits some of them. The table includes 380,000 or so clones, roughly 90% detected once. The V end lost 4 bases, the J end lost 1 base, and 11 bases lay between the germline ends. From germline, CDR1 is MGHRA and CDR2 YSYEKL. The CDR3 is 14 residues long. The genes are TRBV4-1 and TRBJ2-7; a possible D gene is TRBD1 (6 bases). This clonotype originated in a man aged 40-50 years with acute or convalescent COVID-19. Sequencing was carried out using peripheral blood. CDR3 coding DNA: TGCGCCAGCAGCCGAGGACAGCAATCCTACGAGCAGTACTTC. Its translation is CASSRGQQSYEQYF.